This T cell receptor beta chain was found in a study of OX40 agonist ivuxolimab in advanced cancers. Regarding the study as a whole: Clonal expansion by week 6 occurred in CD4+ and CD8+ blood T cells (at 0.1 to 3.0 mg/kg).

V gave up 1 base and J gave up 1 base, with 7 bases separating them. This CDR3 comprises 14 residues. The germline V gene has CDR1 SGHTA and CDR2 FQGTGA. A note on this clone: The antigen is undetermined.

Only in-frame clones appear in the TCRdb table, and some are missing; sequencing was by immunoSEQ multiplex PCR. The sample has about 27,000 clones; about nine tenths are singletons. This sample comprised CD4+ or CD8+ T cells sorted from blood, obtained in a trial of the OX40 agonist ivuxolimab. The rearrangement joins TRBV7-3 to TRBJ1-1, with unresolved D. The clonotype comes from an adult with an advanced solid tumor such as melanoma, head and neck, liver or kidney cancer. As DNA, the CDR3 is TGTGCCAGCAGCTTAATTCCCGCGAACACTGAAGCTTTCTTT. It yields the protein CASSLIPANTEAFF.